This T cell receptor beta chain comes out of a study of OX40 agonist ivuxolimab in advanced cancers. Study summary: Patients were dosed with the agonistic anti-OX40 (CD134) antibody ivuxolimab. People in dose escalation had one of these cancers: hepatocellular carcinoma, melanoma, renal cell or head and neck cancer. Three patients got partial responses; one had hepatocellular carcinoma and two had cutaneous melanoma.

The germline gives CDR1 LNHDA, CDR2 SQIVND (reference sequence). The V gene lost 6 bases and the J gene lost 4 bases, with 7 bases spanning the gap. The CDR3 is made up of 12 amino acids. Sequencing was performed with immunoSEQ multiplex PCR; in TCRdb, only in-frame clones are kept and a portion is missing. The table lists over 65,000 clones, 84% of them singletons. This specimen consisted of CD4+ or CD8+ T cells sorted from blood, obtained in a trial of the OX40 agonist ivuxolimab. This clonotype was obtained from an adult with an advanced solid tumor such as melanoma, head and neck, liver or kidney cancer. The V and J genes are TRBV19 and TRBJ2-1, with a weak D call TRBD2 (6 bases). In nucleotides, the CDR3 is TGTGCCAGTAGCCGGGAGTACAATGAGCAGTTCTTC. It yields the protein CASSREYNEQFF. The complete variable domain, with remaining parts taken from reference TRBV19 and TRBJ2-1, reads DGGITQSPKYLFRKEGQNVTLSCEQNLNHDAMYWYRQDPGQGLRLIYYSQIVNDFQKGDIAEGYSVSREKKESFPLTVTSAQKNPTAFYLCASSREYNEQFFGPGTRLTVL.